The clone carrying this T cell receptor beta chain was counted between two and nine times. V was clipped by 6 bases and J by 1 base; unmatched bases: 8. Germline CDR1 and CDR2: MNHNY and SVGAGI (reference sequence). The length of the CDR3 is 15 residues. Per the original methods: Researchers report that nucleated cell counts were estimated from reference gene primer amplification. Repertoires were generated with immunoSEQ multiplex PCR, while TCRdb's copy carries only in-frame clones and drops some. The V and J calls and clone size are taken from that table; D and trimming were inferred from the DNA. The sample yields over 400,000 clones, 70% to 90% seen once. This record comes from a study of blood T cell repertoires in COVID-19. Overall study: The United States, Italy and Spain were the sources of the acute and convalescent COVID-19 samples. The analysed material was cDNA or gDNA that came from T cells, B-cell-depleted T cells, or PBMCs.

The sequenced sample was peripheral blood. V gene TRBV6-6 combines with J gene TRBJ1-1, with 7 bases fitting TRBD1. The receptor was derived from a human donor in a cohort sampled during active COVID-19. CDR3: CASRRSGDRNTEAFF. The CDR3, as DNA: TGTGCCAGCAGACGATCAGGGGACAGGAACACTGAAGCTTTCTTT.